These 13 T cell receptor beta chains share one sample of origin, sequenced in a study of CD8 T cells in Susac syndrome. RNA amounts of roughly 0.5 to 1 ug underwent reverse transcription with random hexamers. MiXCR, applied by TCRdb to the immunoSEQ multiplex PCR reads, yields one record per CDR3 protein. The table lists more than 95,000 distinct CDR3 sequences, around 94% of them singletons. The sequencing sample was made of CD8+ T cells from PBMCs. All receptors come from a human donor with Susac syndrome.

This chain connects TRBV5-6 to TRBJ1-2; no clear D gene. V dropped 2 bases and J dropped 8 bases, with 13 bases sitting between them. The germline CDR1 and CDR2 sequences are SGHDT and YYEEEE. CDR3 size: 13 residues. The CDR3: CASSFGSGSGYTF. The CDR3 DNA reads as TGTGCCAGCAGCTTCGGGTCCGGGTCAGGCTACACCTTC.

The rearrangement links TRBV13 to TRBJ2-7; TRBD1 matches at 7 bases. V shed 3 bases, J shed 6 bases, and the junction held 5 bases outside the gene matches. The CDR3 sequence is 13 residues long. Germline V gives CDR1 PRHDT, CDR2 FYEKMQ (reference sequence). Here the CDR3 reads CASSFAGGREQYF. The CDR3 DNA follows: TGTGCCAGCAGCTTCGCAGGGGGACGCGAGCAGTACTTC. The full variable domain, with the rest looked up from reference TRBV13 and TRBJ2-7, is AAGVIQSPRHLIKEKRETATLKCYPIPRHDTVYWYQQGPGQDPQFLISFYEKMQSDKGSIPDRFSAQQFSDYHSELNMSSLELGDSALYFCASSFAGGREQYFGPGTRLTVT.

The chain is built from TRBV19 and TRBJ2-1, with 9 bases matching TRBD2. The J segment lost 1 base and the V segment lost 1 base, leaving 2 bases of the junction unmatched. This CDR3 is built from 16 residues. In germline, CDR1 is LNHDA, CDR2 SQIVND (reference sequence). This chain's CDR3 is CASSIVLAGSYNEQFF. The CDR3 DNA is TGTGCCAGTAGTATAGTGCTAGCGGGGTCCTACAATGAGCAGTTCTTC.

The genes are TRBV20-1 and TRBJ1-1; D might be TRBD1 (5 bases). Trimming removed 5 bases at V and 7 bases at J, with 20 bases between. Germline values: CDR1 DFQATT, CDR2 SNEGSKA (reference sequence). There are 14 residues in the CDR3. The CDR3 DNA is TGCAGTGCTGCAAAACCCGGGACTCCCATTGAAGCTTTCTTT. Protein sequence: CSAAKPGTPIEAFF.

The chain employs TRBV7-6 and TRBJ2-5; D call uncertain. CDR1 and CDR2 from the germline V gene are SGHVS and FNYEAQ. The CDR3 is made up of 13 amino acids. V was trimmed by 5 bases and J by 2 bases, leaving 9 bases between them. CDR3 region: CASSPEQQETQYF. CDR3 DNA sequence: TGTGCCAGCAGCCCGGAACAACAAGAGACCCAGTACTTC.

The rearrangement uses TRBV27 and TRBJ1-2, with no clear D. Between the trimmed V and J ends, which lost 3 bases and 0 bases, there was a span of 14 bases. The CDR3 runs 16 residues. CDR1 is MNHEY and CDR2 is SMNVEV in the germline V gene (reference sequence). The CDR3 sequence: CASSFRGPAANYGYTF. In nucleotides, the CDR3 is TGTGCCAGCAGTTTCCGCGGACCTGCGGCTAACTATGGCTACACCTTC.

This sequence joins TRBV4-3 and TRBJ2-1; 8 positions match TRBD2. This CDR3 region has 16 residues. The germline gives CDR1 LGHNA, CDR2 YSLEER. With V trimmed by 5 bases and J by 0 bases, 6 bases remained unmatched. The CDR3 DNA reads TGCGCCAGCAGCAAGACCGGGACTAGCTCCTACAATGAGCAGTTCTTC. Translating gives CASSKTGTSSYNEQFF.

The chain recombines TRBV12-5 with TRBJ2-1; the match to TRBD2 covers 7 bases. The trim removed 4 bases at V and 6 bases at J, leaving 9 bases unmatched. Germline loops: CDR1 LGHNT, CDR2 FRNRAP. The CDR3 sequence is 15 residues long. The CDR3 here is CASGSLAGVSNEQFF. The CDR3 nucleotides are TGTGCTAGTGGTTCCCTTGCGGGAGTAAGCAATGAGCAGTTCTTC.

This chain uses TRBV28 with TRBJ1-2; 9 bases map to TRBD1. The germline V gene encodes CDR1 MDHEN and CDR2 SYDVKM. The CDR3 length is 15 residues. V was pared by 4 bases and J by 3 bases, with 6 bases of the junction left unmatched. The CDR3 here is CASSSRQGVDYGYTF. Written as DNA, the CDR3 is TGTGCCAGCAGTTCAAGACAGGGGGTGGACTATGGCTACACCTTC.

The rearrangement joins TRBV6-2 or TRBV6-3 to TRBJ2-1, with 7 bases identical to TRBD1. Germline V gene data show CDR1 as MNHEY and CDR2 as SVGEGT. This CDR3 spans 13 amino acids. V shed 5 bases, J shed 6 bases, and the junction held 4 bases outside the gene matches. Written as DNA, the CDR3 is TGTGCCAGCAGTACGACAGGGACCAATGAGCAGTTCTTC. Translated: CASSTTGTNEQFF.

The chain couples TRBV27 to TRBJ2-3; D tentatively reads TRBD1 or TRBD2 (5 bases each). Germline assignment: CDR1 MNHEY and CDR2 SMNVEV (reference sequence). The V end lost 4 bases, the J end lost 0 bases, and 14 bases lay between the germline ends. The CDR3 is made up of 16 amino acids. Here the CDR3 reads CASSSQGAFSTDTQYF. The CDR3 DNA follows: TGTGCCAGCAGTTCCCAGGGAGCATTTAGCACAGATACGCAGTATTTT.

The J gene is TRBJ2-7, the V gene TRBV2; TRBD1 agrees at 10 bases. The J segment lost 3 bases and the V segment lost 6 bases, leaving 5 bases of the junction unmatched. CDR1 and CDR2 from the germline V gene are SNHLY and FYNNEI. The CDR3 totals 14 residues. The CDR3 sequence: CASRVGQGGYEQYF. CDR3 DNA sequence: TGTGCCAGCAGGGTCGGACAGGGGGGCTACGAGCAGTACTTC.

The V call is TRBV30, the J call TRBJ1-1; 7 nucleotides match TRBD1. J lost 5 bases, V lost 0 bases, and 3 bases had no gene match. CDR3 length: 13 amino acids. Per germline, CDR1 GTSNPN and CDR2 SVGIG (reference sequence). The CDR3 loop reads CAWSVTGKTEAFF. The CDR3 bases are TGTGCCTGGAGTGTGACAGGGAAGACTGAAGCTTTCTTT.